This T cell receptor (beta chain) originates from a study of T cell responses to AZD1222 COVID-19 vaccine. Study-wide results and limits: Regions left unmutated in variants are reportedly the target of nearly half of spike-specific TCRs. White British ancestry dominated among donors, who included more females, and clonal diversity was possibly underestimated. Breadth and depth of Spike-specific TCRs rose after two AZD1222 doses.

Profiled with immunoSEQ multiplex PCR; TCRdb holds only in-frame clones, not every one. The table lists about 150,000 clones, roughly 90% of them singletons, with less than 3.5% in the top ten. About this clone: What it recognizes is unknown.

V was cut by 3 bases and J by 5 bases, with 10 bases left in between. CDR3 size: 12 residues. Per germline, CDR1 SQVTM and CDR2 ANQGSEA. The chain uses TRBV29-1 and TRBJ2-5; D may match TRBD1 or TRBD2 (7 bases each). The material sequenced was peripheral blood, taken on day 0 of AZD1222 vaccination. This clonotype was sampled from an adult in good health. The DNA of the CDR3 is TGCAGCGTTGACAGGGGGGGTGAGACCCAGTACTTC. The encoded protein is CSVDRGGETQYF. The full variable domain, rest sourced from reference TRBV29-1 and TRBJ2-5, is SAVISQKPSRDICQRGTSLTIQCQVDSQVTMMFWYRQQPGQSLTLIATANQGSEATYESGFVIDKFPISRPNLTFSTLTVSNMSPEDSSIYLCSVDRGGETQYFGPGTRLLVL.